A selection of T cell receptor beta chains follows, all from one sample in a study of Tregs in tolerant kidney transplant recipients. TCRdb keeps only in-frame clones here, not all; method: immunoSEQ multiplex PCR. This sample has about 110,000 clones; roughly 90% occur once, and the top ten carry under 0.35%. Sequences were derived from CD4+ T cells from blood, sampled before the transplant. These receptor sequences come from a human donor who received a combined kidney and bone marrow transplant. CDR3s include the opening cysteine and the closing phenylalanine or tryptophan. D genes are given only for firm matches. Expanded clones are given a class, and other clones once, few, many or no size at all.

CDR3: CASSEGPRTSLYF; DNA: TGCGCCAGCAGTGAGGGGCCCAGAACATCCTTGTACTTC; J: TRBJ2-7; length: 13; D: .; size: few; V: TRBV10-1
CDR3: CASSPGKGRDGELFF; DNA: TGTGCCAGCAGCCCCGGGAAGGGGAGGGACGGGGAGCTGTTTTTT; J: TRBJ2-2; length: 15; D: TRBD2; size: .; V: TRBV5-4
CDR3: CASRRGAGTSQETQYF; DNA: TGCGCCAGCCGTCGAGGAGCCGGGACTTCACAAGAGACCCAGTACTTC; J: TRBJ2-5; length: 16; D: .; size: .; V: TRBV4-1
CDR3: CASSAKDKSTDTQYF; DNA: TGTGCCAGCAGCGCTAAGGACAAGAGCACAGATACGCAGTATTTT; J: TRBJ2-3; length: 15; D: .; size: .; V: TRBV2
CDR3: CASSQEPNLNGEAFF; DNA: TGCGCCAGCAGCCAAGAACCCAACTTGAACGGTGAAGCTTTCTTT; J: TRBJ1-1; length: 15; D: .; size: .; V: TRBV4-1
CDR3: CASSLYLDSLSNQPQHF; DNA: TGTGCCAGCAGCTTATACTTGGACAGTTTGTCCAATCAGCCCCAGCATTTT; J: TRBJ1-5; length: 17; D: .; size: .; V: TRBV5-6
CDR3: CASRSGGANYGYTF; DNA: TGTGCCAGCAGATCAGGGGGAGCTAACTATGGCTACACCTTC; J: TRBJ1-2; length: 14; D: TRBD1; size: .; V: TRBV28
CDR3: CASSTPGGTQYF; DNA: TGTGCCAGCAGCACACCAGGGGGGACCCAGTACTTC; J: TRBJ2-5; length: 12; D: TRBD1; size: .; V: TRBV7-2
CDR3: CASSLWLAGDTGELFF; DNA: TGTGCCAGCTCGCTGTGGCTAGCGGGAGACACCGGGGAGCTGTTTTTT; J: TRBJ2-2; length: 16; D: TRBD2; size: .; V: TRBV18
CDR3: CASSLAGAGTEAFF; DNA: TGTGCCAGCAGCTTAGCAGGAGCCGGAACTGAAGCTTTCTTT; J: TRBJ1-1; length: 14; D: .; size: .; V: TRBV7-2
CDR3: CASSSRRRGLYEKLFF; DNA: TGTGCCAGCAGTTCTCGGCGTCGGGGGTTGTATGAAAAACTGTTTTTT; J: TRBJ1-4; length: 16; D: .; size: .; V: TRBV6-5